The 24 T cell receptor beta chains in this list originate from one sample, sequenced in a study of OX40 agonist ivuxolimab in advanced cancers. Generated by immunoSEQ multiplex PCR, the TCRdb table keeps only in-frame clones and is missing some. Of over 45,000 clones in the sample, around 85% were seen once. This specimen consisted of CD4+ or CD8+ T cells sorted from blood, obtained in a trial of the OX40 agonist ivuxolimab. Receptor source: an adult with an advanced solid tumor such as melanoma, head and neck, liver or kidney cancer.

The chain links TRBV2 to TRBJ2-1; TRBD1 agrees at 9 bases. V lost 6 bases and J lost 2; bases outside the gene matches: 5. Germline V gene lookup returns CDR1 SNHLY and CDR2 FYNNEI. This CDR3 is built from 15 residues. CDR3 loop: CASSAGQGAYNEQFF. In DNA form, the CDR3 reads TGTGCCAGCAGCGCGGGACAGGGCGCCTACAATGAGCAGTTCTTC.

The V call is TRBV4-3, the J call TRBJ2-6; unclear D gene. The CDR3 extends over 19 amino acids. Germline CDR1 LGHNA, CDR2 YSLEER. The germline V and J ends were trimmed by 4 bases and 0 bases, with 19 bases remaining between them. The CDR3 DNA follows: TGCGCCAGCAGCCTTCGGAGTGGCAGGCACGCCTCTGGGGCCAACGTCCTGACTTTC. Its protein product is CASSLRSGRHASGANVLTF.

V usage is TRBV6-4 and J usage is TRBJ2-1, with 15 bases fitting TRBD2. V lost 2 bases and J lost 7; bases outside the gene matches: 6. Germline V CDR1 and CDR2: MRHNA, SNTAGT. The CDR3 is made up of 17 amino acids. The CDR3 sequence is CASSDRTSGRAKNEQFF. The CDR3 nucleotides are TGTGCCAGCAGTGACCGGACTAGCGGGAGGGCCAAGAATGAGCAGTTCTTC.

The genes are TRBV6-5 and TRBJ1-5; D is ambiguous. Germline CDR1 and CDR2: MNHEY and SVGAGI. CDR3 length equals 15 residues. Between the trimmed V and J ends, which lost 0 bases and 3 bases, there was a span of 9 bases. CDR3 DNA: TGTGCCAGCAGTTACTCCCACAGACACAATCAGCCCCAGCATTTT. Encoded protein: CASSYSHRHNQPQHF.

V and J are TRBV7-2 and TRBJ1-4; no clear D gene. The CDR3 is made up of 14 amino acids. V lost 5 bases, J lost 6 bases, and 13 bases lay in between. Germline loops: CDR1 SGHTA, CDR2 FQGNSA. The CDR3, as DNA: TGTGCCAGCAGCGCCGCTATAAGCGATGAAAAACTGTTTTTT. It is translated as CASSAAISDEKLFF. Combining the CDR3 with reference TRBV7-2 and TRBJ1-4 gives the whole variable domain GAGVSQSPSNKVTEKGKDVELRCDPISGHTALYWYRQSLGQGLEFLIYFQGNSAPDKSGLPSDRFSAERTGGSVSTLTIQRTQQEDSAVYLCASSAAISDEKLFFGSGTQLSVL.

The V gene is TRBV5-1, the J gene TRBJ2-2; D gene uncertain. Deletions cut 0 bases from V and 7 bases from J, with 7 bases between. The CDR3 loop spans 13 amino acids. The V gene's germline CDR1 is SGHRS and CDR2 YFSETQ. CDR3 DNA: TGCGCCAGCAGCTTGGATGGGGTCGGGGAGCTGTTTTTT. It specifies CASSLDGVGELFF.

The V call is TRBV1, the J call TRBJ1-5; the table's D call, TRBD1, was not checked against the DNA. TRBV1 is a documented pseudogene. The CDR3 totals 14 residues. The CDR3 region is CTSSHRRGNQPQHF. DNA for the CDR3: TGCACCAGCAGCCATCGAAGGGGGAATCAGCCCCAGCATTTT.

The chain carries TRBV6-4 and TRBJ1-1; D gene uncertain. The CDR3 has 14 residues. Germline CDR1 is MRHNA and CDR2 is SNTAGT. V was pared by 3 bases and J by 3 bases, with 11 bases between. The CDR3 is CASSELWADTEAFF. CDR3 coding DNA: TGTGCCAGCAGTGAACTGTGGGCGGACACTGAAGCTTTCTTT.

This clone was recorded a few times. The gene calls are TRBV7-8 and TRBJ1-2; weak D call: TRBD1 (5 bases). The V end lost 1 base, the J end lost 8 bases, and 14 bases lay between the germline ends. The CDR3 runs to 14 residues. The germline V gene has CDR1 SGHVS and CDR2 FQNEAQ. The CDR3 DNA is TGTGCCAGCAGCTTAGTGGCCGGGACGGGGGGCTACACCTTC. Translated: CASSLVAGTGGYTF.

The table lists this clone with a few counts. The rearrangement joins TRBV6-5 to TRBJ1-1, with 8 bases lining up with TRBD1. From germline, CDR1 is MNHEY and CDR2 SVGAGI. J was trimmed by 5 bases and V by 8 bases; bases with no gene match: 7. The CDR3 loop spans 13 amino acids. DNA of the CDR3: TGTGCCAGCCAACAGGGGGGGCGTACTGAAGCTTTCTTT. Residues: CASQQGGRTEAFF.

The rearrangement joins TRBV30 to TRBJ1-1; D ambiguous. Trimming pared 4 bases from V and 4 bases from J, leaving 10 bases between. The CDR3 contains 12 residues. Germline assignment: CDR1 GTSNPN and CDR2 SVGIG (reference sequence). The CDR3, as DNA: TGTGCCTGGATGCGGCAGTCCACTGAAGCTTTCTTT. It codes for CAWMRQSTEAFF.

J is TRBJ2-7 and V is TRBV7-2; 8 positions agree with TRBD1. V lost 5 bases, J lost 2 bases, and 8 bases stayed unmatched. CDR1 is SGHTA and CDR2 is FQGNSA in the germline V gene. The CDR3 is 15 residues long. CDR3 in DNA: TGTGCCAGCAGCACAGACGGGACAGGCGCCTACGAGCAGTACTTC. Its protein product is CASSTDGTGAYEQYF. Looking up the rest from reference TRBV7-2 and TRBJ2-7 gives the full variable domain: GAGVSQSPSNKVTEKGKDVELRCDPISGHTALYWYRQSLGQGLEFLIYFQGNSAPDKSGLPSDRFSAERTGGSVSTLTIQRTQQEDSAVYLCASSTDGTGAYEQYFGPGTRLTVT.

The genes are TRBV5-1 and TRBJ2-3; 12 bases match TRBD2. Trimming cost V 4 bases and J 2 bases; bases outside gene matches: 5. Germline CDR1 reads SGHRS; CDR2 reads YFSETQ. The CDR3 is 16 amino acids. The CDR3 DNA follows: TGCGCCAGCAGCGTCGGGACTAGCGGGTCCACAGATACGCAGTATTTT. This codes for CASSVGTSGSTDTQYF.

This chain joins TRBV2 and TRBJ2-5; 7 nucleotides match TRBD2. After removal of 0 bases from V and 0 bases from J, the junction contained 1 base not matched to a gene. This CDR3 has 15 residues. Germline V lookup: CDR1 SNHLY, CDR2 FYNNEI. CDR3 nucleotide sequence: TGTGCCAGCAGTGAAGCAGGGACTAACCAAGAGACCCAGTACTTC. Encoded protein: CASSEAGTNQETQYF.

The chain uses TRBV9 and TRBJ1-5; TRBD1 might be the D (5 bases). The CDR3 sequence is 13 residues long. V was cut by 0 bases and J by 7 bases, with 8 bases left in between. The V gene's germline CDR1 is SGDLS and CDR2 YYNGEE. The CDR3 bases are TGTGCCAGCAGCGTAGAGGGGCGGCAGCCCCAGCATTTT. This translates into CASSVEGRQPQHF.

The table lists this clone with a count of one. The V gene is TRBV9, the J gene TRBJ1-3; unclear D gene. CDR3 length: 13 residues. Germline CDR1 and CDR2: SGDLS and YYNGEE. Trimming cost V 1 base and J 0 bases, with 2 bases left between them. The DNA for the CDR3 is TGTGCCAGCAGCGTAACCTCTGGAAACACCATATATTTT. This gives the protein CASSVTSGNTIYF.

The chain has TRBV6-5 and TRBJ1-6; no definite D call. Trimming pared 5 bases from V and 6 bases from J, leaving 14 bases between. Germline V gene data show CDR1 as MNHEY and CDR2 as SVGAGI. The CDR3 is 15 residues long. The CDR3, as DNA: TGTGCCAGCAGTCCCCTCGGGCAGAGTAATTCACCCCTCCACTTT. As protein: CASSPLGQSNSPLHF.

The J gene is TRBJ1-3, the V gene TRBV7-3; unclear D gene. V was clipped by 3 bases and J by 4 bases, with 13 bases between them. Germline CDR1 reads SGHTA; CDR2 reads FQGTGA. This CDR3 is built from 15 residues. Here the CDR3 reads CASSFSHSGGNTIYF. The CDR3 DNA follows: TGTGCCAGCAGCTTCAGCCACTCGGGCGGAAACACCATATATTTT.

J is TRBJ2-5 and V is TRBV5-1, with TRBD1 as a possible D gene (6 bases). Trimming stripped 5 bases from V and 7 bases from J, with 18 bases between. The length of the CDR3 is 14 residues. Looked up from germline, CDR1 is SGHRS and CDR2 is YFSETQ. The CDR3 here is CASRGHSQGGTQYF. CDR3 coding DNA: TGCGCCAGCAGGGGACACTCCCAGGGTGGGACCCAGTACTTC. The whole variable domain, filled in from reference TRBV5-1 and TRBJ2-5, reads KAGVTQTPRYLIKTRGQQVTLSCSPISGHRSVSWYQQTPGQGLQFLFEYFSETQRNKGNFPGRFSGRQFSNSRSEMNVSTLELGDSALYLCASRGHSQGGTQYFGPGTRLLVL.

This sequence joins TRBV2 and TRBJ1-6, with unresolved D. This CDR3 contains 12 residues. The germline V and J ends were trimmed by 6 bases and 6 bases, with 6 bases remaining between them. Germline assignment: CDR1 SNHLY and CDR2 FYNNEI. The CDR3 bases are TGTGCCAGCAGACTCGTTAATTCACCCCTCCACTTT. Its protein is CASRLVNSPLHF.

The rearrangement links TRBV5-1 to TRBJ1-6, with D unresolved. Germline CDR1 and CDR2: SGHRS and YFSETQ. The CDR3 loop spans 15 amino acids. Trimming pared 4 bases from V and 0 bases from J, leaving 8 bases between. CDR3 sequence (DNA): TGCGCCAGCAGCCCGGACCCCTCCTATAATTCACCCCTCCACTTT. It yields the protein CASSPDPSYNSPLHF. Together with reference TRBV5-1 and TRBJ1-6, the CDR3 gives the full variable domain: KAGVTQTPRYLIKTRGQQVTLSCSPISGHRSVSWYQQTPGQGLQFLFEYFSETQRNKGNFPGRFSGRQFSNSRSEMNVSTLELGDSALYLCASSPDPSYNSPLHFGNGTRLTVT.

The chain combines TRBV19 with TRBJ2-3; 15 nucleotides align to TRBD2. There are 16 residues in the CDR3. With 8 bases clipped from V and 7 bases from J, the junction kept 10 bases outside the gene matches. The germline V gene has CDR1 LNHDA and CDR2 SQIVND (reference sequence). CDR3 loop: CASGGLAGGVRNTQYF. CDR3 nucleotide sequence: TGTGCCAGTGGTGGACTAGCGGGAGGGGTGCGAAATACGCAGTATTTT. Based on the CDR3 plus reference TRBV19 and TRBJ2-3, the full variable domain is DGGITQSPKYLFRKEGQNVTLSCEQNLNHDAMYWYRQDPGQGLRLIYYSQIVNDFQKGDIAEGYSVSREKKESFPLTVTSAQKNPTAFYLCASGGLAGGVRNTQYFGPGTRLTVL.

The J gene is TRBJ1-4, the V gene TRBV5-1; possibly TRBD1 for D (6 bases). The germline gives CDR1 SGHRS, CDR2 YFSETQ. V lost 0 bases, J lost 1 base, and 10 bases lay in between. This CDR3 is 16 amino acids long. The CDR3 nucleotides are TGCGCCAGCAGCTTGGCCCCACAGGGAACTAATGAAAAACTGTTTTTT. This translates into CASSLAPQGTNEKLFF.

This clone was found once. The chain uses TRBV30 and TRBJ1-4, with D possibly TRBD1 on 5 matching bases. Per the germline V gene, CDR1 is GTSNPN and CDR2 is SVGIG (reference sequence). Trimming cost V 1 base and J 6 bases, with 15 bases left between them. The CDR3 runs to 15 residues. The chain's CDR3 is CAWSEGTELYEKLFF. CDR3 nucleotide sequence: TGTGCCTGGAGTGAAGGGACTGAGCTATATGAAAAACTGTTTTTT. The whole variable domain, filled in from reference TRBV30 and TRBJ1-4, reads SQTIHQWPATLVQPVGSPLSLECTVEGTSNPNLYWYRQAAGRGLQLLFYSVGIGQISSEVPQNLSASRPQDRQFILSSKKLLLSDSGFYLCAWSEGTELYEKLFFGSGTQLSVL.